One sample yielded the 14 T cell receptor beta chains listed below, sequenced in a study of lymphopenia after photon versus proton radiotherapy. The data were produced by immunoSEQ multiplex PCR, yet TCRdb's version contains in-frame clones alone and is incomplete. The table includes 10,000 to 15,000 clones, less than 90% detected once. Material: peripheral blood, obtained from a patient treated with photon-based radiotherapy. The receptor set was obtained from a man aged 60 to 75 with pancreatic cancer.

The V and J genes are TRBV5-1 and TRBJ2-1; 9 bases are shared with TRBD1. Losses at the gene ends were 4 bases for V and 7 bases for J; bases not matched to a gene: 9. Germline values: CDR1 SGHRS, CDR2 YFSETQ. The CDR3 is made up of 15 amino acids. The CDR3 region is CASSPWRTGVNEQFF. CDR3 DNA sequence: TGCGCCAGCAGCCCCTGGAGGACAGGGGTGAATGAGCAGTTCTTC.

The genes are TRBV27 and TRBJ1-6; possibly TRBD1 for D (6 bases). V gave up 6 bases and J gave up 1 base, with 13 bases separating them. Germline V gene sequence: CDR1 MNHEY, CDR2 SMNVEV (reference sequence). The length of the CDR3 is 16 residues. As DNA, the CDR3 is TGTGCCAGCAGGCCACAGGGTTGGTCCTATAATTCACCCCTCCACTTT. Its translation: CASRPQGWSYNSPLHF.

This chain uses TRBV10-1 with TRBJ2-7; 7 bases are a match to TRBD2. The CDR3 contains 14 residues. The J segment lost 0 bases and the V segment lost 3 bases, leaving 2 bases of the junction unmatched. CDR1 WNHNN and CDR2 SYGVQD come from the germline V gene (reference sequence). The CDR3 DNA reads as TGCGCCAGCAGTGATGGCGGGAGCTCCTACGAGCAGTACTTC. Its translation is CASSDGGSSYEQYF.

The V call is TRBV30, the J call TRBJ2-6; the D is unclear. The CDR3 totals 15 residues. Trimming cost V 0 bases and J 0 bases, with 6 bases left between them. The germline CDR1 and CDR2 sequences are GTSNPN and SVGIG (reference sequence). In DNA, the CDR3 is TGTGCCTGGAGTGTTATAGTCTCTGGGGCCAACGTCCTGACTTTC. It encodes CAWSVIVSGANVLTF.

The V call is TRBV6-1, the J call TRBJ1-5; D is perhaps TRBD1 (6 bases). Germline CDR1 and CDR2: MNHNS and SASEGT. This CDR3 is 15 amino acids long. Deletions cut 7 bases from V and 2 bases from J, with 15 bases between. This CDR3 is CASNGGGSGNQPQHF. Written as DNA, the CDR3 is TGTGCCAGCAATGGGGGGGGCAGTGGCAATCAGCCCCAGCATTTT.

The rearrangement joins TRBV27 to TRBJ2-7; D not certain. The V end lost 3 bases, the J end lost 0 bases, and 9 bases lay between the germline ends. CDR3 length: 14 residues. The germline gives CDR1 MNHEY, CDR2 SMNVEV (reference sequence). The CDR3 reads CASSFSMVSYEQYF. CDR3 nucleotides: TGTGCCAGCAGTTTTAGTATGGTCTCCTACGAGCAGTACTTC.

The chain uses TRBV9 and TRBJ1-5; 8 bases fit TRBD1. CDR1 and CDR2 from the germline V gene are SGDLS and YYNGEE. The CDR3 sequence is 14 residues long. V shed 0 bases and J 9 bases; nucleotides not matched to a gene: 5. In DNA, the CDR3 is TGTGCCAGCAGCGTAGGGCAGGGGGCCGGGCCCCAGCATTTT. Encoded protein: CASSVGQGAGPQHF.

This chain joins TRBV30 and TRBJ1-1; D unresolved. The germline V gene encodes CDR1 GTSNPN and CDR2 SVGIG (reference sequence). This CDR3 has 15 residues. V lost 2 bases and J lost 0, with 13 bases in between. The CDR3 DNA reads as TGTGCCTGGAGTACTCCGGGAGTGATGAACACTGAAGCTTTCTTT. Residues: CAWSTPGVMNTEAFF.

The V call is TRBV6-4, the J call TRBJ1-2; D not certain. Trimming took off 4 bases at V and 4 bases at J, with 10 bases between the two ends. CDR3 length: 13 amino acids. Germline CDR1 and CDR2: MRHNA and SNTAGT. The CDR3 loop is CASSASGIYGYTF. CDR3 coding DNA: TGTGCCAGCAGTGCTTCGGGCATCTATGGCTACACCTTC.

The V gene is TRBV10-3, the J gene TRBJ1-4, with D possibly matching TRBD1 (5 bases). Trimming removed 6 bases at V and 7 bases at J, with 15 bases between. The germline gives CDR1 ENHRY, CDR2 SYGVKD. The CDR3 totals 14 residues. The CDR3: CAIRDTARGEKLFF. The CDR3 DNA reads TGTGCCATCAGGGACACCGCCCGGGGTGAAAAACTGTTTTTT.

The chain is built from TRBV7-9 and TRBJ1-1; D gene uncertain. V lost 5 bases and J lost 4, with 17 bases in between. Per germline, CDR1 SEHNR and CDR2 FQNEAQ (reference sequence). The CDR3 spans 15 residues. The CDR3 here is CASSIGRSYPTEAFF. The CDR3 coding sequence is TGTGCCAGCAGCATCGGACGGAGCTACCCCACTGAAGCTTTCTTT. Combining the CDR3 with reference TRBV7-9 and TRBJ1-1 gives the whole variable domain DTGVSQNPRHKITKRGQNVTFRCDPISEHNRLYWYRQTLGQGPEFLTYFQNEAQLEKSRLLSDRFSAERPKGSFSTLEIQRTEQGDSAMYLCASSIGRSYPTEAFFGQGTRLTVV.

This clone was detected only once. In DNA form, the CDR3 reads TGTGCCAGCAGCCAATTAGCGGGGACCCATACGCAGTATTTT. It yields the protein CASSQLAGTHTQYF. The J gene is TRBJ2-3, the V gene TRBV27; 8 bases match TRBD2. Looked up from germline, CDR1 is MNHEY and CDR2 is SMNVEV (reference sequence). J was trimmed by 7 bases and V by 6 bases; bases with no gene match: 9. The CDR3 spans 14 residues.

The CDR3, as DNA: TGTGCCAGCAGCTTGGGAAGGACTAGCGGGGGGGTTATTGAGACCCAGTACTTC. Residues: CASSLGRTSGGVIETQYF. The chain couples TRBV5-4 to TRBJ2-5; 15 positions agree with TRBD2. V dropped 0 bases and J dropped 5; count of bases not matched to a gene: 8. This CDR3 is 18 amino acids long. CDR1 is SGHNT, CDR2 YYREEE, per germline (reference sequence).

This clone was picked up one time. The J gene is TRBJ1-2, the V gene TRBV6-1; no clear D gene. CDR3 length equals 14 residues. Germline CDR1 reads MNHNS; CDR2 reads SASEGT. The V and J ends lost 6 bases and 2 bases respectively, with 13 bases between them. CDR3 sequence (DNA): TGTGCCAGCAGAGTGGAGGATCTCAACTATGGCTACACCTTC. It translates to CASRVEDLNYGYTF.